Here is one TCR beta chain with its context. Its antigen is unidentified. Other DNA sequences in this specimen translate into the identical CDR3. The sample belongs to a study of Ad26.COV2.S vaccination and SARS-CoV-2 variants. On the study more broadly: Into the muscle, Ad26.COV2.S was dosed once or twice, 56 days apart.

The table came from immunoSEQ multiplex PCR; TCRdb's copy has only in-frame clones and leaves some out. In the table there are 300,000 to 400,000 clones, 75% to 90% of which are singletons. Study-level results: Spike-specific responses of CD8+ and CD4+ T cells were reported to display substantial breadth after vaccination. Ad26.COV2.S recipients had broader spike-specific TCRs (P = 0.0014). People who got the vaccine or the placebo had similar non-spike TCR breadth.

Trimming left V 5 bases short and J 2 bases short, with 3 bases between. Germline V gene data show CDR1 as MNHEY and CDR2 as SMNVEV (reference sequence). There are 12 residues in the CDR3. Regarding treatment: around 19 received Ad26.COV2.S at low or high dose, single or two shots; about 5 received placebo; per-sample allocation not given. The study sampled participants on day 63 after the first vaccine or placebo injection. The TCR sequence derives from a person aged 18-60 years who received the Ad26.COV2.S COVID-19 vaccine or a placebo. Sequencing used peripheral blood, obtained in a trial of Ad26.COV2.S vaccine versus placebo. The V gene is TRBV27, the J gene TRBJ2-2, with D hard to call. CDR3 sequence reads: CASSLNTGELFF. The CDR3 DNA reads TGTGCCAGCAGTCTCAACACCGGGGAGCTGTTTTTT.